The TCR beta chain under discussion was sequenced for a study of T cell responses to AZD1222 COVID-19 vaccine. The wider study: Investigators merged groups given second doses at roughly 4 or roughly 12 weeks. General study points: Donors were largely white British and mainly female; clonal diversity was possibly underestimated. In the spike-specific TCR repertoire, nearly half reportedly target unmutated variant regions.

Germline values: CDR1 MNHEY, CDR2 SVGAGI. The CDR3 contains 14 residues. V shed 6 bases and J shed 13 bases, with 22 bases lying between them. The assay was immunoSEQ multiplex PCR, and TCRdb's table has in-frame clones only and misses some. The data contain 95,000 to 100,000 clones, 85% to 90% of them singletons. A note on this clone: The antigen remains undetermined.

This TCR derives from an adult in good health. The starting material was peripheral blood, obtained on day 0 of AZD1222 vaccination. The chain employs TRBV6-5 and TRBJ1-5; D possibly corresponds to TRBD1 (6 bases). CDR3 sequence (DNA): TGTGCCAGCAGACGGACAGCCTCAAAATCACTGCAGCATTTT. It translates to CASRRTASKSLQHF.